This T cell receptor (beta chain) originates from a study of blood T cell repertoires in COVID-19. Across the study: Collection of acute and convalescent COVID-19 samples took place in the United States, Italy and Spain.

Unmatched junction bases numbered 5, after V lost 1 base and J lost 3 bases. Germline V lookup: CDR1 MNHEY, CDR2 SVGEGT. The CDR3 sequence is 16 residues long. Measured with immunoSEQ multiplex PCR; TCRdb has only the in-frame clones, and not every one. In the table there are about 230,000 clones, approximately 81% of which are singletons. This sequence was found in a woman older than 75 with acute or convalescent COVID-19. Sequencing was done on a sample of peripheral blood. This chain connects TRBV6-2 or TRBV6-3 to TRBJ2-2; the match to TRBD1 covers 7 bases. DNA of the CDR3: TGTGCCAGCAGTTACTACAGGGGTGTCGACACCGGGGAGCTGTTTTTT. It codes for CASSYYRGVDTGELFF.